The clone carrying this T cell receptor (gamma chain) was seen ten or more times. Its antigen is not identified. The protein given by TCRdb reflects a much larger clone and differs at residue 5 from this DNA's translation, likely from a read error; the protein shown is the DNA's translation. TCRdb processed the multiplex PCR reads again with the CATT caller. The sample has 12,000 to 15,000 gamma-chain clones, around 1.6% seen once; the top ten hold more than 25%. The source of the sample is a study of γδ T cells in repeated Plasmodium falciparum infection. Findings of the study overall: In Vdelta2-negative, largely Vdelta1+, gammadelta repertoires, repeated controlled infections appeared to drive clonal selection waves. Over time and infection, Vgamma9/Vdelta2+ repertoires remained highly stable and polyclonal.

Vgamma9/Vdelta2+ and Vdelta2-negative gammadelta T cells were flow-sorted from PBMC for bulk sequencing. The germline V gene has CDR1 GITISATS and CDR2 ISYDGTV (reference sequence). This CDR3 contains 17 residues. This sequence joins TRGV9 and TRGJP. Sequenced sample: gamma-delta T cells from blood. This TCR was sampled from a pool of human donors (malaria-infected and uninfected, not separated). CDR3 nucleotides: TGTGCCTTGTGGGTGGTGCGGGAAGAGTTGGGCAAAAAAATCAAGGTATTT. Encoded protein: CALWVVREELGKKIKVF.